This T cell receptor (beta chain) was profiled in a study of CD8 T cells in ankylosing spondylitis. TCR beta libraries were made by quantitative 5'-RACE with molecular barcodes. TCRdb ran MiXCR on the 5' RACE reads and lists one entry per CDR3 protein. The sample shows roughly 140,000 distinct CDR3 sequences, under 55% of them seen only once. This clonotype was seen just once. What it recognizes is unknown. Study outcomes and limitations: A TCR beta motif made of 7 to 9 highly homologous variants seemed typical of ankylosing spondylitis blood. Previously reported in reactive arthritis synovial fluid and blood were some of the motif variants.

The germline V gene encodes CDR1 MGHDK and CDR2 SYGVNS. The CDR3 extends over 15 amino acids. Trimming cost V 6 bases and J 0 bases, with 12 bases left between them. The receptor was derived from a male donor with ankylosing spondylitis. V usage is TRBV25-1 and J usage is TRBJ2-1; no clear D. Sequenced input: synovial fluid, either unsorted or a sorted T cell fraction (not recorded which). The CDR3 bases are TGTGCCAGCAGCGATTCATTTAGCTCCTACAATGAGCAGTTCTTC. Amino acids: CASSDSFSSYNEQFF.